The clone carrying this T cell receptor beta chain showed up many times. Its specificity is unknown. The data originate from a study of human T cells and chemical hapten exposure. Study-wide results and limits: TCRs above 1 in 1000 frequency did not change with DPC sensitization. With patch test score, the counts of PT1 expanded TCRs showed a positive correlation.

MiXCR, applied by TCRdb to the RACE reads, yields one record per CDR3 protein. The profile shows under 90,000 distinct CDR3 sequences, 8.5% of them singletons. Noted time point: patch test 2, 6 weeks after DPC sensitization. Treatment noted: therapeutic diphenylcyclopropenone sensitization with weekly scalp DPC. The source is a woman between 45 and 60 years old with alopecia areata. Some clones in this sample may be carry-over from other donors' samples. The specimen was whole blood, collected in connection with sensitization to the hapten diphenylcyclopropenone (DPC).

Here the CDR3 DNA reads TGCAGTGCTAGTTCCCCCATACATCAGAACACTGAAGCTTTCTTT. Translating it yields CSASSPIHQNTEAFF. The V gene is TRBV20-1, the J gene TRBJ1-1; D is ambiguous. CDR1 DFQATT and CDR2 SNEGSKA come from the germline V gene (reference sequence). V was trimmed by 3 bases and J by 1 base, leaving 15 bases between them. The CDR3 contains 15 residues.